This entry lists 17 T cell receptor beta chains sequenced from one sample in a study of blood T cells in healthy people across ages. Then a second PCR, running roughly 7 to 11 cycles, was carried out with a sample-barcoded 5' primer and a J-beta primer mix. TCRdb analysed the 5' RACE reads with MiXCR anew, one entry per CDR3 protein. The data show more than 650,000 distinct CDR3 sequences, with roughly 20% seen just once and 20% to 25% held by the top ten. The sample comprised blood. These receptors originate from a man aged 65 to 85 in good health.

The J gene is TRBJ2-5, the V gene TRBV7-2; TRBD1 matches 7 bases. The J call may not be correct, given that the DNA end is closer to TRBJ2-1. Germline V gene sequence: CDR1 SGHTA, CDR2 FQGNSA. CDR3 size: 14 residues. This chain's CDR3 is CASSFPFNRGEQFF. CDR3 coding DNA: TGTGCCAGCAGCTTCCCCTTCAACAGGGGTGAGCAGTTCTTC.

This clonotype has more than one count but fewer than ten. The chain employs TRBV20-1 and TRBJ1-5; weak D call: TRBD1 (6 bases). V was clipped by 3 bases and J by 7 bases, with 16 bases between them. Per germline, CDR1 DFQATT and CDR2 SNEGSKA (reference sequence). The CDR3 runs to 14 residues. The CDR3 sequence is CSASEGGEVQPQHF. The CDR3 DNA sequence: TGCAGTGCTAGTGAGGGGGGTGAGGTACAGCCCCAGCATTTT.

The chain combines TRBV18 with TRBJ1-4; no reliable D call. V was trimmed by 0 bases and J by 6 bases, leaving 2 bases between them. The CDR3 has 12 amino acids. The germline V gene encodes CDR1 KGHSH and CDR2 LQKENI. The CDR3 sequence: CASSPPDEKLFF. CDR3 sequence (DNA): TGTGCCAGCTCACCACCGGATGAAAAACTGTTTTTT.

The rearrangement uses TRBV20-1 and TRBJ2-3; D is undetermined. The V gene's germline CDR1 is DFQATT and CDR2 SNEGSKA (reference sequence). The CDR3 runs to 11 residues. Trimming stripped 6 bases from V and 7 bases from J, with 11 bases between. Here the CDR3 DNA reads TGCAGTGCCTGGAGTGTAAATACGCAGTATTTT. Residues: CSAWSVNTQYF.

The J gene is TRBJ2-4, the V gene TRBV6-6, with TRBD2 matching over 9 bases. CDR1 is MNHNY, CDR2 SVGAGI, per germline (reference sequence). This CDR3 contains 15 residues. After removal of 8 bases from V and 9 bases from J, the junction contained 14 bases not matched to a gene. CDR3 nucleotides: TGTGCCAGCGGGCCTAGCGGGATTTATGAAGGCATTCAGTACTTC. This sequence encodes CASGPSGIYEGIQYF.

CDR3: CASSLVRQSTDTQYF. The CDR3, as DNA: TGTGCCAGCAGCTTAGTTAGACAGAGCACAGATACGCAGTATTTT. The chain has TRBV11-2 and TRBJ2-3, with D maybe TRBD1 (5 bases). The germline CDR1 and CDR2 sequences are SGHAT and FQNNGV. Trimming pared 1 base from V and 0 bases from J, leaving 8 bases between. This CDR3 is 15 amino acids long.

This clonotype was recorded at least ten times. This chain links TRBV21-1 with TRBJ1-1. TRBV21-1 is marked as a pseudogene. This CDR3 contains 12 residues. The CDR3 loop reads CASSKVGSEAFF. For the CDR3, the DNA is TGTGCCAGCAGCAAAGTTGGGAGTGAAGCTTTCTTT.

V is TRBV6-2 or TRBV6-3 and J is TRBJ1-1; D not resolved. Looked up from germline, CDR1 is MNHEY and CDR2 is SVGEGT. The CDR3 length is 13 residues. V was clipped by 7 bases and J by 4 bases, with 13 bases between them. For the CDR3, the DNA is TGTGCCAGCACCCCCCGGGTCGGCACTGAAGCTTTCTTT. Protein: CASTPRVGTEAFF.

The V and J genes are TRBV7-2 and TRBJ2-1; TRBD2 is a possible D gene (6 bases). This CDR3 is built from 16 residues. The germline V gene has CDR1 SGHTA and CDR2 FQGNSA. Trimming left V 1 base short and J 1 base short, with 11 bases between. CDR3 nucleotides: TGTGCCAGCAGCTTAGTGGCGGGGATTTCCTACAATGAGCAGTTCTTC. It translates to CASSLVAGISYNEQFF.

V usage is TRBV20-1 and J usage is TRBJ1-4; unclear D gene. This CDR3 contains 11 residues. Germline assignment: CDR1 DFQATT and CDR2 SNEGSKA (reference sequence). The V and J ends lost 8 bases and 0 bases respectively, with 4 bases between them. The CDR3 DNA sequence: TGCAGTATTGCAACTAATGAAAAACTGTTTTTT. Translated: CSIATNEKLFF.

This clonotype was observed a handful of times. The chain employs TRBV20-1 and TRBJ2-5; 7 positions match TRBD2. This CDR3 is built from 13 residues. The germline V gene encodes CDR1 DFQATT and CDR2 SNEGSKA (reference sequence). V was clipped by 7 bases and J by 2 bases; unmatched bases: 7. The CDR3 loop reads CSVPGLNQETQYF. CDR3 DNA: TGCAGTGTCCCGGGACTAAATCAAGAGACCCAGTACTTC.

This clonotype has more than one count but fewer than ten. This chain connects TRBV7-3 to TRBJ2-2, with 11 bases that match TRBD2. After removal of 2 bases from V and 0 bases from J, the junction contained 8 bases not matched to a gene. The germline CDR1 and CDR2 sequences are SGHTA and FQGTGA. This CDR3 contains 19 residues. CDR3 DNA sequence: TGTGCCAGCAGCTTATGGGGGACTAGCGGATTCGCGAACACCGGGGAGCTGTTTTTT. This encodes CASSLWGTSGFANTGELFF.

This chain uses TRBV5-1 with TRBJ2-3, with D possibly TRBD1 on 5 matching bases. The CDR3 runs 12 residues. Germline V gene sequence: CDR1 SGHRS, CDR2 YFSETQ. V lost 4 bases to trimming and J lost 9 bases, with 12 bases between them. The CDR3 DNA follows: TGCGCCAGCAGCCCCGAAAAGGGGACGCAGTATTTT. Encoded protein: CASSPEKGTQYF.

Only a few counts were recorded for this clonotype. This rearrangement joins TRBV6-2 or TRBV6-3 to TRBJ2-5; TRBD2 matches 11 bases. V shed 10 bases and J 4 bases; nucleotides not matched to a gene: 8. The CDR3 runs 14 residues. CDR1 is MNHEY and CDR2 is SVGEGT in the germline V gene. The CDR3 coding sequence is TGTGCCACCATCCATAGCGGGGGGGCAGAGACCCAGTACTTC. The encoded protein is CATIHSGGAETQYF.

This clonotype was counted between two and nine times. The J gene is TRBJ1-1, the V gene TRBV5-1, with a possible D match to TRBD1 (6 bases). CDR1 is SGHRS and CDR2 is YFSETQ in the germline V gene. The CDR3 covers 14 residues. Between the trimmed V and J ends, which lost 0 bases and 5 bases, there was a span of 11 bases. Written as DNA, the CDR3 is TGCGCCAGCAGCTTGGCGGCAGGGGATACTGAAGCTTTCTTT. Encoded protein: CASSLAAGDTEAFF.

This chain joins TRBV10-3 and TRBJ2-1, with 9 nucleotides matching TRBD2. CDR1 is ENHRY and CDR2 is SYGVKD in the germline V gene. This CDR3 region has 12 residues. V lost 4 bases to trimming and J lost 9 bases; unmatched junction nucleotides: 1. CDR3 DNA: TGTGCCATCAGTGGGCGGGAGGGTGAGCAGTTCTTC. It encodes CAISGREGEQFF.

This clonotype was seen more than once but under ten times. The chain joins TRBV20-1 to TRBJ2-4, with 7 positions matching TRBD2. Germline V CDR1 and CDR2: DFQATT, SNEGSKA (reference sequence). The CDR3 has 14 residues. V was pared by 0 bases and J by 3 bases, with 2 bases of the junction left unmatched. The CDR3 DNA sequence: TGCAGTGCTAGAGATGGGGAGGGCAAAAACATTCAGTACTTC. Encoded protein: CSARDGEGKNIQYF.